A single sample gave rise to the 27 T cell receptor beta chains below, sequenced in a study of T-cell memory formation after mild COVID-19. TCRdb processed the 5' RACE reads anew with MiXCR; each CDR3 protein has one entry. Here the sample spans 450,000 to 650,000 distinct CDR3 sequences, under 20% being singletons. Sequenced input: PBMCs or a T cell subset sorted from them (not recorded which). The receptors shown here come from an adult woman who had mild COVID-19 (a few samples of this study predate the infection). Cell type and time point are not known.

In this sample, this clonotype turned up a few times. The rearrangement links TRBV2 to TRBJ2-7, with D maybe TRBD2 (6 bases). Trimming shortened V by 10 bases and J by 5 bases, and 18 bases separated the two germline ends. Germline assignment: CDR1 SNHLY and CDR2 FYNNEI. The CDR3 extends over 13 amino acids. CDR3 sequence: CATQWLAIDEQYF. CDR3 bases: TGTGCCACCCAGTGGCTAGCGATTGACGAGCAGTACTTC.

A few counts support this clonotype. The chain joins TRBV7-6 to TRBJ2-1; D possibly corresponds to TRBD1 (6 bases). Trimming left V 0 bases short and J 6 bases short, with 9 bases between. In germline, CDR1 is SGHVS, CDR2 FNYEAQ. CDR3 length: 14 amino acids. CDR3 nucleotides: TGTGCCAGCAGCTTAGCGGCAGGGGCCAATGAGCAGTTCTTC. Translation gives CASSLAAGANEQFF.

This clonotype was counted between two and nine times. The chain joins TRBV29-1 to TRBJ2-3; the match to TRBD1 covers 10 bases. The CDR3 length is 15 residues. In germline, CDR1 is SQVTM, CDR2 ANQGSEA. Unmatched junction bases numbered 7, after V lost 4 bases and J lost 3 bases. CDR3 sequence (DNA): TGCAGCGTTGGGCCGGGACAGGGGCGGACAGATACGCAGTATTTT. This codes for CSVGPGQGRTDTQYF.

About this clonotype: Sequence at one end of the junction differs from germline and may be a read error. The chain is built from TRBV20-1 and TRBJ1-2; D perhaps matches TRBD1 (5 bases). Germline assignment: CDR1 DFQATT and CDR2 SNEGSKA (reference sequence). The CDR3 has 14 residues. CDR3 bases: TGCAGTGCTCCCATCCTCCGGGGGAGAGATGGATACACCTTC. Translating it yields CSAPILRGRDGYTF.

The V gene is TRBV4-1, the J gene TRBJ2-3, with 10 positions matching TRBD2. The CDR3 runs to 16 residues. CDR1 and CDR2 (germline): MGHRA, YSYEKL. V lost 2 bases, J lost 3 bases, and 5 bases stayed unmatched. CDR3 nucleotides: TGCGCCAGCAGCCAAACCCCAGCGGGGGGGACAGATACGCAGTATTTT. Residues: CASSQTPAGGTDTQYF.

The CDR3 coding sequence is TGTGCCAGCAGGGGAGGACAGGTTTCGTTCGATGAGCAGTTCTTC. Protein: CASRGGQVSFDEQFF. The V gene is TRBV27, the J gene TRBJ2-1, with D possibly being TRBD1 (7 bases). Trimming removed 6 bases from V and 8 bases from J, with 20 bases in between. The CDR3 consists of 15 residues. Germline lookup yields CDR1 MNHEY and CDR2 SMNVEV (reference sequence).

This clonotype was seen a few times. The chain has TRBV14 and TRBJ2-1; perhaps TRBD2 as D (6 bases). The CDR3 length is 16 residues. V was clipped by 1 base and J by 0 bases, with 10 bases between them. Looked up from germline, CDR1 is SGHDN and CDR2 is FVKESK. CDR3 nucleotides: TGTGCCAGCAGCCAAGGCGGGGAAAGCTCCTACAATGAGCAGTTCTTC. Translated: CASSQGGESSYNEQFF.

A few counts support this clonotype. The CDR3 sequence is CASSVEQGAAGELFF. CDR3 sequence (DNA): TGTGCCAGCAGCGTAGAACAGGGTGCGGCCGGGGAGCTGTTTTTT. V gene TRBV9 combines with J gene TRBJ2-2, with D possibly TRBD1 on 6 matching bases. The CDR3 contains 15 residues. CDR1 and CDR2 from the germline V gene are SGDLS and YYNGEE. V was cut by 0 bases and J by 6 bases, with 12 bases left in between.

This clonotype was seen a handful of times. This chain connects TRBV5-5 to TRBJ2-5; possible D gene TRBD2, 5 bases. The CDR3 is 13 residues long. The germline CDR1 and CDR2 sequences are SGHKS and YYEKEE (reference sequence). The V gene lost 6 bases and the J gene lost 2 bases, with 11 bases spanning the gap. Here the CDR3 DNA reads TGTGCCAGCAAACGGCCGGGACAAGAGACCCAGTACTTC. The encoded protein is CASKRPGQETQYF.

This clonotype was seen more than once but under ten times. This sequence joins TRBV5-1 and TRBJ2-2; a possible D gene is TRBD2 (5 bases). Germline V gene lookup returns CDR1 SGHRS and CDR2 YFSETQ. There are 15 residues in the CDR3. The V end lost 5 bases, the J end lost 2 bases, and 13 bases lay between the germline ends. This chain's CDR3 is CASRRTSDNTGELFF. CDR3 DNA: TGCGCCAGCAGGAGGACTTCCGATAACACCGGGGAGCTGTTTTTT.

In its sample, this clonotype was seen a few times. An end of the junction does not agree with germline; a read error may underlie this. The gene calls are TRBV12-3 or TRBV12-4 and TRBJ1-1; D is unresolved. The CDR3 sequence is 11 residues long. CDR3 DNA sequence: TGTGCCAGCAGTTTAGCGCCTTGGGGAATCTTT. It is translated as CASSLAPWGIF.

The CDR3 region is CASPGTSGQETQYF. CDR3 coding DNA: TGCGCCAGCCCCGGGACTAGCGGACAAGAGACCCAGTACTTC. The chain employs TRBV5-1 and TRBJ2-5, with TRBD2 matching 11 bases. The CDR3 is made up of 14 amino acids. V shed 7 bases and J 2 bases; nucleotides not matched to a gene: 4. Germline lookup yields CDR1 SGHRS and CDR2 YFSETQ.

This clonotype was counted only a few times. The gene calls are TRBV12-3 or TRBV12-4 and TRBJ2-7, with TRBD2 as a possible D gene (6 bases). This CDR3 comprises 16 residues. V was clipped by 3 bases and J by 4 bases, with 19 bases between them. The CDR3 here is CASSLRGPRQGYEQYF. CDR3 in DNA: TGTGCCAGCAGTTTGCGGGGACCCCGTCAGGGATACGAGCAGTACTTC.

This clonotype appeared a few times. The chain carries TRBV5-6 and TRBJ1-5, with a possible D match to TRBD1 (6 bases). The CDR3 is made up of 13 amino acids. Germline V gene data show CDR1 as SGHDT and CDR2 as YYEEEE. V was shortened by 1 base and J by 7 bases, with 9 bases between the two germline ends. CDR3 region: CASSLNREQPQHF. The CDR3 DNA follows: TGTGCCAGCAGCTTGAACAGGGAACAGCCCCAGCATTTT.

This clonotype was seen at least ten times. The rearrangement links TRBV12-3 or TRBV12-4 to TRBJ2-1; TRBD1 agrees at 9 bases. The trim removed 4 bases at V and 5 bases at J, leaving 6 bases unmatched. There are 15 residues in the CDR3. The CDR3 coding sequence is TGTGCCAGCAGTTCTTTGACAGGGGGAAACAATGAGCAGTTCTTC. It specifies CASSSLTGGNNEQFF.

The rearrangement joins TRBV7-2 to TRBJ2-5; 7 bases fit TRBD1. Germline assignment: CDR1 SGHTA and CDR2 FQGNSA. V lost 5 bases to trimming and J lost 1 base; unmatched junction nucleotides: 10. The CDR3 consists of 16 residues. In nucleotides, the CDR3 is TGTGCCAGCAGCCTCACATCGGGGACAGTCCAAGAGACCCAGTACTTC. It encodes CASSLTSGTVQETQYF.

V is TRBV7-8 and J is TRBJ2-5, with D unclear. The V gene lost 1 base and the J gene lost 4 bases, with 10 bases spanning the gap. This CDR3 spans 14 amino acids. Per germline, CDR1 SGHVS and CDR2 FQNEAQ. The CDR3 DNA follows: TGTGCCAGCAGCTTAGATCTGGGTGGAGAGACCCAGTACTTC. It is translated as CASSLDLGGETQYF.

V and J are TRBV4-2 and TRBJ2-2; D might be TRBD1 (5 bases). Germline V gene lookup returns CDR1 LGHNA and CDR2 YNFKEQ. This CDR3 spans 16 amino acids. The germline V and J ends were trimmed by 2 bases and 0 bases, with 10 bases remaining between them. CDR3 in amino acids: CASSQQGAANTGELFF. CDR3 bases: TGTGCCAGCAGCCAACAGGGCGCCGCGAACACCGGGGAGCTGTTTTTT.

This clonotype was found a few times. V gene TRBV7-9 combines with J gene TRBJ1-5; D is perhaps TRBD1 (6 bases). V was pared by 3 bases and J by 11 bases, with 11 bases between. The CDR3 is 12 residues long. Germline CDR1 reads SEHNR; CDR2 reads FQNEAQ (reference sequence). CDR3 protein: CASSLDSKAQHF. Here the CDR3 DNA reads TGTGCCAGCAGCTTGGACAGTAAAGCCCAGCATTTT.

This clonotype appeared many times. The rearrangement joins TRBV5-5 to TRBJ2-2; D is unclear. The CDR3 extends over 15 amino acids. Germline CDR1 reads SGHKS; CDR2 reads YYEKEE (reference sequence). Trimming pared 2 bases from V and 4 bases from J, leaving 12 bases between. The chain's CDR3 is CASSFLGRTTGELFF. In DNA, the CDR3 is TGTGCCAGCAGCTTCTTAGGGCGGACCACCGGGGAGCTGTTTTTT.

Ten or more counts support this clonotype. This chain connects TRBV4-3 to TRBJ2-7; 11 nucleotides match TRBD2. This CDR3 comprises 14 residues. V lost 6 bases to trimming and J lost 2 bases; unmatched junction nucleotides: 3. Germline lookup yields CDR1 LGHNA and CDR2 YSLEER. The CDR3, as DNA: TGCGCCAGCAGTCCGACTAGCGGGACCTACGAGCAGTACTTC. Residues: CASSPTSGTYEQYF.

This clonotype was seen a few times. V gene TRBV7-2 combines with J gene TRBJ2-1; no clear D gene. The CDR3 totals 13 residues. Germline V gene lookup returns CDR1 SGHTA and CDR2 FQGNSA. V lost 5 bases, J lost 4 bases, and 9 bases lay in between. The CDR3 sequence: CASSRPGYNEQFF. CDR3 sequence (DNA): TGTGCCAGCAGCCGGCCCGGTTACAATGAGCAGTTCTTC.

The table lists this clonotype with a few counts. In nucleotides, the CDR3 is TGTGCCAGCAGCCCATCCCAGGGTTCCGATACGCAGTATTTT. This gives the protein CASSPSQGSDTQYF. V is TRBV13 and J is TRBJ2-3; D is possibly TRBD1 (5 bases). Trimming removed 5 bases from V and 6 bases from J, with 15 bases in between. Germline loops: CDR1 PRHDT, CDR2 FYEKMQ (reference sequence). This CDR3 is built from 14 residues.

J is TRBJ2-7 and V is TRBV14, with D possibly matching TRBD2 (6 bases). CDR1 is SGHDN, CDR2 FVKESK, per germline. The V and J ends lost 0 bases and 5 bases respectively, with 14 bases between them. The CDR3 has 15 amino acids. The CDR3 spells CASSQEWRETNEQYF. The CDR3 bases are TGTGCCAGCAGCCAAGAGTGGAGGGAAACCAACGAGCAGTACTTC.

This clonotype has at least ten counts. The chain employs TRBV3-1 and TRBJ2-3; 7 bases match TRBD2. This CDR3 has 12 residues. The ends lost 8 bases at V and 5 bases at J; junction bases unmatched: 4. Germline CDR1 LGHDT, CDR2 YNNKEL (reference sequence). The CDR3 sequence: CASSPSGDTQYF. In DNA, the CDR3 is TGTGCCAGCTCACCTAGCGGAGATACGCAGTATTTT.

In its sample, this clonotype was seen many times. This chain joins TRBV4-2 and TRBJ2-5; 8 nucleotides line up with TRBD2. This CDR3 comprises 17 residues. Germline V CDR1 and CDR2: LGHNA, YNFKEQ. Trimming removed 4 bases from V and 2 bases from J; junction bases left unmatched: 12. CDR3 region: CASSLHLFGGVQETQYF. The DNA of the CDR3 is TGTGCCAGCAGCCTTCACTTGTTCGGGGGGGTACAAGAGACCCAGTACTTC.

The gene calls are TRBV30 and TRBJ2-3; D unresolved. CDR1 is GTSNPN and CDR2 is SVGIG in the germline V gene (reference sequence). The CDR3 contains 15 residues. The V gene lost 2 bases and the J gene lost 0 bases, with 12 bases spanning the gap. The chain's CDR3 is CAWSPDTRSTDTQYF. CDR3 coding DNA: TGTGCCTGGAGTCCTGACACCCGGAGCACAGATACGCAGTATTTT.